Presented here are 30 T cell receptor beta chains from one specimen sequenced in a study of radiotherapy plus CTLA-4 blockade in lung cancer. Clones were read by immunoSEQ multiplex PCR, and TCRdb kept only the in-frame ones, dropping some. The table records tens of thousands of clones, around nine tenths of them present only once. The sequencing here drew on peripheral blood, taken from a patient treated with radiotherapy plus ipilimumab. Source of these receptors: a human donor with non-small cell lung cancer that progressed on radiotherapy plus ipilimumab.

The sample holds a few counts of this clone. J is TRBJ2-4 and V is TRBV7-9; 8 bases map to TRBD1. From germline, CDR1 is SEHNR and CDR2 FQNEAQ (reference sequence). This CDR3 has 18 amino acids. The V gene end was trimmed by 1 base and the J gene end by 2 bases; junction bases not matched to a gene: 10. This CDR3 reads CASSLGRGQENTKNIQYF. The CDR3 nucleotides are TGTGCCAGCAGCTTAGGACGGGGACAGGAAAATACCAAAAACATTCAGTACTTC. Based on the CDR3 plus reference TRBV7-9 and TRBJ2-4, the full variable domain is DTGVSQNPRHKITKRGQNVTFRCDPISEHNRLYWYRQTLGQGPEFLTYFQNEAQLEKSRLLSDRFSAERPKGSFSTLEIQRTEQGDSAMYLCASSLGRGQENTKNIQYFGAGTRLSVL.

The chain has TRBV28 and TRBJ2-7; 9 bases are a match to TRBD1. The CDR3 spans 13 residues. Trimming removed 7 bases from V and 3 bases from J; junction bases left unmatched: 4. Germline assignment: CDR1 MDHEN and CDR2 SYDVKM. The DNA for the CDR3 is TGTGCCAGCATAAAGACAGGGGGCTACGAGCAGTACTTC. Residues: CASIKTGGYEQYF.

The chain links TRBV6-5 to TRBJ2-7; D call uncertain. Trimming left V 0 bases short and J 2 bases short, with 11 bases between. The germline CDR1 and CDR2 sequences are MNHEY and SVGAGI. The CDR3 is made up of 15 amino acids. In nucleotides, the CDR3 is TGTGCCAGCAGTTACTCGAACCTTCCCCCCTACGAGCAGTACTTC. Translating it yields CASSYSNLPPYEQYF.

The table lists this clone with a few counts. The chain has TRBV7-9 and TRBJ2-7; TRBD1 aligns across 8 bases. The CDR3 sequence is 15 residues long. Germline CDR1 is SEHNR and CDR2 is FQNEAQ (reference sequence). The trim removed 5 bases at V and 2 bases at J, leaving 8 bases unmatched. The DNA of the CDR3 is TGTGCCAGCAGCAAACAGGGACAGGCGGCCTACGAGCAGTACTTC. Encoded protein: CASSKQGQAAYEQYF.

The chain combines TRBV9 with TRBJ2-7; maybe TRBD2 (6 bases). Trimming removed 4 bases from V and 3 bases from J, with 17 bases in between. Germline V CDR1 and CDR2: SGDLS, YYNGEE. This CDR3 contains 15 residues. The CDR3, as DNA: TGTGCCAGCAGCAAAGGGGCGGGGACGAACTACGAGCAGTACTTC. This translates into CASSKGAGTNYEQYF.

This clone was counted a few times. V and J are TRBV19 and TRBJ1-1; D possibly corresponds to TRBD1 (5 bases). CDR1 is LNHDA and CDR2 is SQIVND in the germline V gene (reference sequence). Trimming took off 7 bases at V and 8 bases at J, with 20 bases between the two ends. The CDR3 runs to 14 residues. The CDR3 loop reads CASTPGPPFGEAFF. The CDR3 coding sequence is TGTGCCAGTACCCCGGGACCCCCCTTTGGGGAAGCTTTCTTT.

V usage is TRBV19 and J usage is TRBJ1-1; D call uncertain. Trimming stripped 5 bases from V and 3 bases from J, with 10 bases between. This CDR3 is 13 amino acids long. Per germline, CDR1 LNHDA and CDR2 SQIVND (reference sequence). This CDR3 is CASSLSFYTEAFF. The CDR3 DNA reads TGTGCCAGTAGTCTCTCCTTTTACACTGAAGCTTTCTTT. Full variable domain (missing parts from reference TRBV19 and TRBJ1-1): DGGITQSPKYLFRKEGQNVTLSCEQNLNHDAMYWYRQDPGQGLRLIYYSQIVNDFQKGDIAEGYSVSREKKESFPLTVTSAQKNPTAFYLCASSLSFYTEAFFGQGTRLTVV.

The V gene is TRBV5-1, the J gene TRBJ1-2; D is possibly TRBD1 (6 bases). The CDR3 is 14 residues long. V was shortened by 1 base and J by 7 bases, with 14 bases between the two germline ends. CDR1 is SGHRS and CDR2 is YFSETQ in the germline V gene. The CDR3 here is CASSLTEGVGGYTF. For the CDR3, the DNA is TGCGCCAGCAGCTTGACTGAGGGGGTCGGTGGCTACACCTTC.

The chain's CDR3 is CASSLKRTGEAFF. CDR3 nucleotide sequence: TGCGCCAGCAGCTTGAAACGGACGGGGGAAGCTTTCTTT. The chain couples TRBV5-1 to TRBJ1-1; D not resolved. V lost 1 base to trimming and J lost 8 bases, with 12 bases between them. The CDR3 length is 13 residues. From germline, CDR1 is SGHRS and CDR2 YFSETQ. The full variable domain, rest sourced from reference TRBV5-1 and TRBJ1-1, is KAGVTQTPRYLIKTRGQQVTLSCSPISGHRSVSWYQQTPGQGLQFLFEYFSETQRNKGNFPGRFSGRQFSNSRSEMNVSTLELGDSALYLCASSLKRTGEAFFGQGTRLTVV.

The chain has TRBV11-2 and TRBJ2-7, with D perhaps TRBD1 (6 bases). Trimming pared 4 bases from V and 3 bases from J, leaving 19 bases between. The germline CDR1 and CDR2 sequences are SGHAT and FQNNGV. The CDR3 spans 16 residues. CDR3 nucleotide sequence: TGTGCCAGCAGCTCACCTAACCGGGACACCTTCTACGAGCAGTACTTC. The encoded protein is CASSSPNRDTFYEQYF.

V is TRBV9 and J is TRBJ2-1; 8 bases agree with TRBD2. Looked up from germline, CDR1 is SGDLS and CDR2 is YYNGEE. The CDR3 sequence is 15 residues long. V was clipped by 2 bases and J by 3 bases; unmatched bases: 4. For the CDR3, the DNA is TGTGCCAGCAGCGTGGGACTAGGAAACTACAATGAGCAGTTCTTC. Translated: CASSVGLGNYNEQFF.

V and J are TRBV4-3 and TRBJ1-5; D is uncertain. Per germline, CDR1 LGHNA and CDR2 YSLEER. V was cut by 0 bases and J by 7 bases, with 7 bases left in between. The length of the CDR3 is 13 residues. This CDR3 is CASSQDFRQPQHF. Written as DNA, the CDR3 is TGCGCCAGCAGCCAAGATTTTAGGCAGCCCCAGCATTTT.

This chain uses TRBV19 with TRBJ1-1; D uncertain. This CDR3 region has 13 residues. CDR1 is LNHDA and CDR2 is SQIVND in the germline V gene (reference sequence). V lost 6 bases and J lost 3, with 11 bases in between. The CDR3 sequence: CASRFGPYTEAFF. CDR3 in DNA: TGTGCCAGTAGGTTTGGCCCCTACACTGAAGCTTTCTTT.

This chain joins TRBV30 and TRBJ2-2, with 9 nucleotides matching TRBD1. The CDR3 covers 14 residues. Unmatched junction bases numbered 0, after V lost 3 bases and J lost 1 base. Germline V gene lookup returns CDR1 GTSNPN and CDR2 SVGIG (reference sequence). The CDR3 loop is CAWRGQGNTGELFF. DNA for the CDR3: TGTGCCTGGAGGGGACAGGGGAACACCGGGGAGCTGTTTTTT. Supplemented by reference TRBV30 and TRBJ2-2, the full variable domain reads SQTIHQWPATLVQPVGSPLSLECTVEGTSNPNLYWYRQAAGRGLQLLFYSVGIGQISSEVPQNLSASRPQDRQFILSSKKLLLSDSGFYLCAWRGQGNTGELFFGEGSRLTVL.

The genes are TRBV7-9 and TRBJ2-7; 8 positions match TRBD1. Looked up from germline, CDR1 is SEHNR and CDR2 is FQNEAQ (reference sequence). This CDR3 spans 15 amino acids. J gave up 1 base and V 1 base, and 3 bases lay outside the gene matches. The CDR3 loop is CASSLGTGTSYEQYF. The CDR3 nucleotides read TGTGCCAGCAGCTTAGGGACAGGGACTTCCTACGAGCAGTACTTC.

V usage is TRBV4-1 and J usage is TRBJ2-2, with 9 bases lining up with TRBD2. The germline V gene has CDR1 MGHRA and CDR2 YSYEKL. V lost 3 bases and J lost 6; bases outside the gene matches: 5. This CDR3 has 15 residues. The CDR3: CASSQSGLAPGELFF. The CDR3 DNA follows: TGCGCCAGCAGCCAGTCGGGACTAGCCCCCGGGGAGCTGTTTTTT.

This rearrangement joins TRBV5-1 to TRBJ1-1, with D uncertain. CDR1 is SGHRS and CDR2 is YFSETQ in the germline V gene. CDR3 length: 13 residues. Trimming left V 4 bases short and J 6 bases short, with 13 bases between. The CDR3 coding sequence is TGCGCCAGCAGCCGCGCGGGAAGCCCTGAAGCTTTCTTT. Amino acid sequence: CASSRAGSPEAFF.

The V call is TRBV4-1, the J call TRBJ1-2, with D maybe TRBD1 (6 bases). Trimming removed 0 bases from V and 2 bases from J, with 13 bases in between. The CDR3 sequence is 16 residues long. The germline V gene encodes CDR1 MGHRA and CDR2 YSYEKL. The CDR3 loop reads CASSQDETGINYGYTF. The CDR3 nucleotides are TGCGCCAGCAGCCAAGACGAAACAGGGATCAACTATGGCTACACCTTC.

CDR3 amino acids: CASSLGRADTGELFF. CDR3 in DNA: TGTGCCAGCAGCTTAGGTCGGGCGGACACCGGGGAGCTGTTTTTT. The V gene is TRBV7-3, the J gene TRBJ2-2; D unclear. This CDR3 has 15 residues. Trimming pared 2 bases from V and 3 bases from J, leaving 10 bases between. Germline assignment: CDR1 SGHTA and CDR2 FQGTGA.

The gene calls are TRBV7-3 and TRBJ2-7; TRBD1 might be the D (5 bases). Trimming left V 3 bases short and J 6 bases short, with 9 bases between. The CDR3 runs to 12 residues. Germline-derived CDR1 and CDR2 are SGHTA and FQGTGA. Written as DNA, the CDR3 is TGTGCCAGCAGCTTCCAGGGCGGCGAGCAGTACTTC. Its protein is CASSFQGGEQYF.

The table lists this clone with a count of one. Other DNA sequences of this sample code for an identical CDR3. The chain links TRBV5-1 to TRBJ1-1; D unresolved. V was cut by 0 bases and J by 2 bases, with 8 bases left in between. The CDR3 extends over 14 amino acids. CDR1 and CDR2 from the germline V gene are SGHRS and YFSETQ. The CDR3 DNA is TGCGCCAGCAGCTTGGGAGGGCTCAACACTGAAGCTTTCTTT. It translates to CASSLGGLNTEAFF.

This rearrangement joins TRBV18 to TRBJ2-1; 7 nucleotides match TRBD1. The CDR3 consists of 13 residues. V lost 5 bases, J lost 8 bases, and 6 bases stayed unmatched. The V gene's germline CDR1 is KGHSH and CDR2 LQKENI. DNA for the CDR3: TGTGCCAGCTCAGGACAGGTTTGGGATGAGCAGTTCTTC. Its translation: CASSGQVWDEQFF.

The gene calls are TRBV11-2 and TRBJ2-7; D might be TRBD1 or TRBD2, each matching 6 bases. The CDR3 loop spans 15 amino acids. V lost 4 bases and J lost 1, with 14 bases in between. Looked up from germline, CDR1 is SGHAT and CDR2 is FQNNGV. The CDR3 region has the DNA TGTGCCAGCAGCTCCTCCGGGGGCCCTTCCTACGAGCAGTACTTC. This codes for CASSSSGGPSYEQYF.

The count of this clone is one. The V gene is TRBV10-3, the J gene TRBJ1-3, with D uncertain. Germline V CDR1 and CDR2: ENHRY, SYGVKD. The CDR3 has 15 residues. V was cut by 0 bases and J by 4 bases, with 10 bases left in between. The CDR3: CAISESSLLGNTIYF. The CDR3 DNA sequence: TGTGCCATCAGTGAGTCGAGTCTGTTAGGAAACACCATATATTTT.

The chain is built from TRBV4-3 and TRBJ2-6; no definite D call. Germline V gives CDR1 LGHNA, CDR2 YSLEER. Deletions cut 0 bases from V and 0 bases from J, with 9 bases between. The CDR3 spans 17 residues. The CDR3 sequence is CASSQDAVYSGANVLTF. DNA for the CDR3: TGCGCCAGCAGCCAAGATGCAGTGTACTCTGGGGCCAACGTCCTGACTTTC.

The CDR3 here is CASSQSRDRGRAYEQYF. DNA of the CDR3: TGCGCCAGCAGCCAGTCCCGGGACAGGGGGCGCGCCTACGAGCAGTACTTC. The rearrangement joins TRBV4-1 to TRBJ2-7; 12 nucleotides match TRBD1. Germline CDR1 reads MGHRA; CDR2 reads YSYEKL. After removal of 3 bases from V and 2 bases from J, the junction contained 8 bases not matched to a gene. The CDR3 extends over 17 amino acids.

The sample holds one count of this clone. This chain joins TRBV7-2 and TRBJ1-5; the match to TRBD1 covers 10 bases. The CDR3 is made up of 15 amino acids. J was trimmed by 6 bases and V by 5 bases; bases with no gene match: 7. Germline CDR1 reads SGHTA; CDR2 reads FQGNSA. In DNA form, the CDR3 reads TGTGCCAGCAGCCCCCGACAGGGGGCAGGTCAGCCCCAGCATTTT. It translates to CASSPRQGAGQPQHF.

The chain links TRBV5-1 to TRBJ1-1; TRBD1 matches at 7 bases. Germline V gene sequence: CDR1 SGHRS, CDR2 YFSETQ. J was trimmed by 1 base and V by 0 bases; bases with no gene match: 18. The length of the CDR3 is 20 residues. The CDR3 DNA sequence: TGCGCCAGCAGCTTGGCCCCCTCAGGGGGGAAGAAGAGGGCGAACACTGAAGCTTTCTTT. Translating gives CASSLAPSGGKKRANTEAFF.

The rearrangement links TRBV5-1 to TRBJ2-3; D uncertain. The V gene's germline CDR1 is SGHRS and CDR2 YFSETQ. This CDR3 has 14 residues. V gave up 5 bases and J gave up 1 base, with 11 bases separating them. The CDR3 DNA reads TGCGCCAGCAGAGGGAACCCTGGCACAGATACGCAGTATTTT. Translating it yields CASRGNPGTDTQYF.

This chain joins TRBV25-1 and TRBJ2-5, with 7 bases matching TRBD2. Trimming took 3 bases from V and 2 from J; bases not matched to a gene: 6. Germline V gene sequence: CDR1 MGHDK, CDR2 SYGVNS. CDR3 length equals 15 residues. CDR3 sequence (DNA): TGTGCCAGCAGTGAGGGTTGGGGAGGGCAAGAGACCCAGTACTTC. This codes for CASSEGWGGQETQYF.